The 16 T cell receptor beta chains in this list originate from one sample, sequenced in a study of early T cells in non-severe SARS-CoV-2 infection. MiXCR, run by TCRdb on the 5' RACE reads, gives a single entry per CDR3 protein. Among about 48,000 distinct CDR3 sequences, about 7.8% were seen once, and the ten largest hold 5.8%. Material: whole blood. These receptors originate from an adult who was a healthcare worker with PCR-confirmed SARS-CoV-2 infection or an uninfected control (not recorded which).

This clonotype was observed a few times. This rearrangement joins TRBV7-8 to TRBJ2-3; D is tentatively TRBD1 or TRBD2 (5 bases each). Germline V CDR1 and CDR2: SGHVS, FQNEAQ. Trimming shortened V by 1 base and J by 5 bases, and 13 bases separated the two germline ends. This CDR3 is 15 amino acids long. The CDR3 DNA sequence: TGTGCCAGCAGCTTAGGGGGCGGGCGGGTAGATACGCAGTATTTT. Translating it yields CASSLGGGRVDTQYF.

This clonotype was counted at least ten times. This chain connects TRBV11-2 to TRBJ1-1; D perhaps matches TRBD1 (5 bases). Germline V gene sequence: CDR1 SGHAT, CDR2 FQNNGV. Trimming cost V 5 bases and J 8 bases, with 18 bases left between them. The CDR3 runs to 14 residues. The CDR3 spells CASSTPPKGIEAFF. CDR3 nucleotides: TGTGCCAGCAGCACACCCCCGAAGGGGATAGAAGCTTTCTTT.

The J gene is TRBJ2-5, the V gene TRBV20-1, with D perhaps matching TRBD2 (5 bases). Trimming cost V 1 base and J 4 bases, with 19 bases left between them. This CDR3 region has 16 residues. Germline lookup yields CDR1 DFQATT and CDR2 SNEGSKA (reference sequence). The CDR3 coding sequence is TGCAGTGCTAGAGGTGGGAGAGACTTTAAACGAGAGACCCAGTACTTC. Its translation: CSARGGRDFKRETQYF.

The rearrangement uses TRBV12-3 or TRBV12-4 and TRBJ1-5; a weak D match, TRBD1 (5 bases). The CDR3 has 13 residues. V lost 5 bases to trimming and J lost 7 bases, with 12 bases between them. CDR3 sequence reads: CASSLHQGQPQHF. As DNA, the CDR3 is TGTGCCAGCAGTCTACACCAGGGCCAGCCCCAGCATTTT.

The chain joins TRBV19 to TRBJ1-5; unclear D gene. Germline V lookup: CDR1 LNHDA, CDR2 SQIVND (reference sequence). V was cut by 6 bases and J by 0 bases, with 12 bases left in between. The CDR3 consists of 15 residues. The DNA for the CDR3 is TGTGCCAGTAGAGTATTACAGAATAGCAATCAGCCCCAGCATTTT. It encodes CASRVLQNSNQPQHF.

This clonotype appeared many times. The chain joins TRBV29-1 to TRBJ2-2, with 9 positions matching TRBD1. The CDR3 sequence is 15 residues long. Germline lookup yields CDR1 SQVTM and CDR2 ANQGSEA. V shed 5 bases and J 4 bases; nucleotides not matched to a gene: 8. As DNA, the CDR3 is TGCAGCGTTCACGGACAGGGGCCGTTCACCGGGGAGCTGTTTTTT. Its protein is CSVHGQGPFTGELFF.

The sample holds many counts of this clonotype. This chain links TRBV6-2 or TRBV6-3 with TRBJ1-1, with no clear D. From germline, CDR1 is MNHEY and CDR2 SVGEGT. This CDR3 comprises 15 residues. Trimming took off 6 bases at V and 4 bases at J, with 18 bases between the two ends. The CDR3 DNA is TGTGCCAGCAGCCCCCCCTCCTCGATAGCCACTGAAGCTTTCTTT. Translating gives CASSPPSSIATEAFF.

V gene TRBV7-2 combines with J gene TRBJ2-3; D call uncertain. V was trimmed by 2 bases and J by 2 bases, leaving 17 bases between them. The CDR3 extends over 17 amino acids. Germline V gives CDR1 SGHTA, CDR2 FQGNSA. This CDR3 is CASSLHAGLRDTDTQYF. The CDR3, as DNA: TGTGCCAGCAGCTTACATGCCGGGTTGCGTGACACAGATACGCAGTATTTT.

A few counts support this clonotype. The J gene is TRBJ2-7, the V gene TRBV6-5, with D perhaps matching TRBD1 (5 bases). The germline CDR1 and CDR2 sequences are MNHEY and SVGAGI. Trimming took off 4 bases at V and 0 bases at J, with 13 bases between the two ends. This CDR3 has 15 residues. The CDR3 is CASSSSQVRSYEQYF. The CDR3 DNA is TGTGCCAGCAGTTCTTCACAGGTCCGCTCCTACGAGCAGTACTTC.

In its sample, this clonotype was seen many times. The chain employs TRBV29-1 and TRBJ1-3; maybe TRBD1 (5 bases). The V gene's germline CDR1 is SQVTM and CDR2 ANQGSEA. This CDR3 is 13 amino acids long. V lost 4 bases, J lost 0 bases, and 7 bases lay in between. The CDR3 loop is CSVGGSSGNTIYF. Here the CDR3 DNA reads TGCAGCGTTGGGGGCAGCTCTGGAAACACCATATATTTT.

The sample holds many counts of this clonotype. J is TRBJ1-5 and V is TRBV7-6, with 7 positions matching TRBD1. V dropped 5 bases and J dropped 3; count of bases not matched to a gene: 10. Germline CDR1 is SGHVS and CDR2 is FNYEAQ. This CDR3 region has 16 residues. Written as DNA, the CDR3 is TGTGCCAGCAGCCTTATAGCGGGACAGAACAATCAGCCCCAGCATTTT. It yields the protein CASSLIAGQNNQPQHF.

This clonotype came up many times. V gene TRBV4-3 combines with J gene TRBJ1-4, with 11 nucleotides matching TRBD1. V lost 1 base to trimming and J lost 3 bases; unmatched junction nucleotides: 1. This CDR3 region has 16 residues. Germline CDR1 is LGHNA and CDR2 is YSLEER. The CDR3 loop is CASSQGDRGANEKLFF. CDR3 sequence (DNA): TGCGCCAGCAGCCAAGGGGACAGGGGGGCTAATGAAAAACTGTTTTTT.

This clonotype was observed many times. The V gene is TRBV18, the J gene TRBJ1-6; 7 bases match TRBD1. Looked up from germline, CDR1 is KGHSH and CDR2 is LQKENI. The V segment lost 4 bases and the J segment 6 bases; nucleotides outside the gene matches: 12. The length of the CDR3 is 17 residues. CDR3 in amino acids: CASSLFGDRAGNSPLHF. Here the CDR3 DNA reads TGTGCCAGCTCACTTTTCGGCGACAGGGCCGGTAATTCACCCCTCCACTTT.

This clonotype was recorded many times. The rearrangement links TRBV6-6 to TRBJ2-3, with a weak D call TRBD1 (6 bases). Germline V lookup: CDR1 MNHNY, CDR2 SVGAGI (reference sequence). The CDR3 loop spans 15 amino acids. Trimming took 2 bases from V and 1 from J, leaving 10 bases between them. CDR3 residues: CASSYQGSRTDTQYF. Here the CDR3 DNA reads TGTGCCAGCAGTTACCAGGGGAGTCGCACAGATACGCAGTATTTT.

Ten or more counts support this clonotype. CDR3 residues: CASSLFDRDSPLHF. The CDR3 DNA follows: TGTGCCAGCAGCTTGTTTGACAGGGATTCACCCCTCCACTTT. This rearrangement joins TRBV5-4 to TRBJ1-6; 7 bases fit TRBD1. Germline-derived CDR1 and CDR2 are SGHNT and YYREEE (reference sequence). The CDR3 has 14 amino acids. J lost 8 bases, V lost 1 base, and 3 bases had no gene match. The full variable domain, with the rest looked up from reference TRBV5-4 and TRBJ1-6, is ETGVTQSPTHLIKTRGQQVTLRCSSQSGHNTVSWYQQALGQGPQFIFQYYREEENGRGNFPPRFSGLQFPNYSSELNVNALELDDSALYLCASSLFDRDSPLHFGNGTRLTVT.

This clonotype was seen many times. The V and J genes are TRBV18 and TRBJ2-7; no reliable D call. V lost 3 bases and J lost 0, with 9 bases in between. Germline loops: CDR1 KGHSH, CDR2 LQKENI. CDR3 length: 14 amino acids. CDR3 residues: CASSPEASSYEQYF. The CDR3 DNA follows: TGTGCCAGCTCACCTGAGGCCAGCTCCTACGAGCAGTACTTC.